This T cell receptor beta chain is from a study of blood T cell repertoires in COVID-19 (dated by TCRdb to 2020 to 2021). With regard to the full study: The collaborator samples originated in the United States, Italy and Spain and spanned the acute and convalescent phases of COVID-19. The prospective study material was composed of cDNA or gDNA derived from T cells, B-cell-depleted T cells, or PBMCs. Subjects who had been exposed to COVID-19, were actively infected with it, or had recovered from it provided the deeply sampled blood TCRbeta repertoires that made up the dataset. The repertoires were released in a freely available public database intended as a resource for research on the immune response to SARS-CoV-2. The samples were drawn from the first 160 participants of the ongoing ImmuneRACE study and from 1,254 subjects provided by 6 global collaborators. The sample metadata nearly always contained a de-identified subject ID, COVID-19 status, age in years and sex. Where HLA class I and class II types were available, the types were taken from metadata supplied by the sample provider, not from assay-based typing.

Comment on this clone: It lacks a known antigen. Nothing much larger sits one base from this clone, and base qualities are not available.

TCRbeta CDR3 regions were amplified from genomic DNA using the immunoSEQ Assay, a bias-controlled multiplex PCR. Under the source paper's analysis protocol: The number of nucleated cells in each sample was estimated from the amplification of reference gene primers within the assay. To quantify the absolute abundance of each unique TCRbeta CDR3 rearrangement, sequence reads were collapsed and filtered. For each sample, productive Simpson clonality was calculated by taking the square root of Simpson's diversity index across productive rearrangements. The clones in this table, taken by TCRdb from immuneACCESS, are in-frame only. Not every clone is retained; where verified, under half of the shortfall comes from an unresolved V gene, and the cause of the rest is unknown. Clone size and V and J calls were adopted from that table, with D and trimming inferred from the DNA. The sample contains under 350,000 clones, roughly 90% of them found a single time. The top ten clonotypes cover about 4.6% of the sample.

Each collaborating institution followed its own protocols to collect whole blood in K2EDTA tubes. Collaborator samples were shipped for TCRbeta analysis as frozen whole blood, isolated PBMCs, or DNA extracted from either sample type. Overall study outcomes, separate from this receptor: How much clinical and demographic metadata was included differed by source and by participant, and the metadata was provided uncurated.

The sequenced material came from peripheral blood. The origin of this receptor is a man aged 35 to 55 with acute or convalescent COVID-19.

DNA sequence: TGCAGTGCTAGTACCCTCGGGATCGGCTACACCTTC. It translates as CSASTLGIGYTF. Rearrangement joined TRBV20-1 to TRBJ1-2; no D gene call is confident. The CDR3 numbers 12 residues from cysteine through phenylalanine. Only the CDR3 part of the read is kept: 36 bases, read in frame from the first base. Looking up the germline V gene (reference sequence) yields CDR1 DFQATT and CDR2 SNEGSKA. Cut back by 3 bases and 8 bases, the V and J ends lie 13 bases apart.